This T cell receptor beta chain was sequenced during a study of control samples from healthy donors and cancer patients. The table lists this clone with a count of one. The CDR3 consists of 13 residues. Between the trimmed V and J ends, which lost 0 bases and 2 bases, there was a span of 2 bases. Germline CDR1 is MNHEY and CDR2 is SMNVEV (reference sequence). Assay used: immunoSEQ multiplex PCR; TCRdb lists only in-frame clones, some missing. The sample carries some 130,000 clones, 80% to 95% recorded once. The source material was blood. This chain uses TRBV27 with TRBJ1-5; D is undetermined. The sequence came from a man younger than 35 in good health. The CDR3: CASSLSGNQPQHF. The CDR3 DNA sequence: TGTGCCAGCAGTTTATCGGGCAATCAGCCCCAGCATTTT.